This T cell receptor (beta chain) appears in the sequencing data of a study of beta chain features in type 1 diabetes. In germline, CDR1 is SGHRS, CDR2 YFSETQ. The CDR3 totals 16 residues. The V and J ends lost 4 bases and 9 bases, in that order; junction bases with no gene match: 14. What was sequenced were expressed TCRB transcripts, since all of the isolated RNA had been reverse transcribed. Repertoires were generated with immunoSEQ multiplex PCR, while TCRdb's copy carries only in-frame clones and drops some. Of fewer than 900,000 clones in the sample, roughly 16% were seen once. The material sequenced was naive CD4+ T cells from blood. The sequence was collected from a woman aged 18-29 years in good health. V gene TRBV5-1 combines with J gene TRBJ2-1; 9 positions agree with TRBD1. The CDR3 loop is CASSPALGQGMFEQFF. DNA of the CDR3: TGCGCCAGCAGCCCTGCTCTGGGACAGGGAATGTTTGAGCAGTTCTTC.